This T cell receptor (beta chain) stems from a study of glioma-infiltrating T cells. Amplification of TCR alpha and beta CDR3 regions from RNA used iRepertoire nested multiplex PCR. One entry per CDR3 protein, called by TCRdb with MiXCR from the multiplex PCR reads. The data show 400,000 or so distinct CDR3 sequences, 35% to 45% seen once. Germline V gene sequence: CDR1 MGHRA, CDR2 YSYEKL. The ends were cut back, 3 bases at V and 3 bases at J, with 6 bases in the middle. The CDR3 has 12 residues. This clonotype was observed a handful of times. Sequenced: glioma tissue, nonneoplastic brain tissue, or PBMCs (not recorded which). The receptor was isolated from a human donor with low-grade glioma or glioblastoma, undergoing nonglioma brain surgery, or in good health (not recorded which). The rearrangement joins TRBV4-1 to TRBJ2-7; D gene unclear. The CDR3 nucleotides read TGCGCCAGCAGCCACGTTAGCTACGAGCAGTACTTC. Residues: CASSHVSYEQYF.